One sample yielded the 4 T cell receptor beta chains listed below, sequenced in a study of T cell responses to AZD1222 COVID-19 vaccine. Clones were read by immunoSEQ multiplex PCR, and TCRdb kept only the in-frame ones, dropping some. Of 95,000 to 100,000 clones listed, around nine tenths were seen once; the top ten hold 1% to 1.5%. Source: peripheral blood, taken on day 0 of AZD1222 vaccination. The receptors here all came from an adult in good health.

This chain joins TRBV27 and TRBJ1-2; 7 bases map to TRBD1. From germline, CDR1 is MNHEY and CDR2 SMNVEV (reference sequence). The CDR3 is made up of 16 amino acids. The V segment lost 2 bases and the J segment 4 bases; nucleotides outside the gene matches: 10. The CDR3: CASSLQPRDSFYGYTF. CDR3 DNA sequence: TGTGCCAGCAGTTTACAACCGAGGGACAGCTTCTATGGCTACACCTTC.

This chain joins TRBV2 and TRBJ1-2, with no clear D. This CDR3 spans 14 amino acids. The V and J ends lost 3 bases and 4 bases respectively, with 12 bases between them. Germline lookup yields CDR1 SNHLY and CDR2 FYNNEI. The CDR3, as DNA: TGTGCCAGCAGTGATTTCGATACCCTCTATGGCTACACCTTC. Translating gives CASSDFDTLYGYTF.

This CDR3 is CASSTRTGTGNTIYF. The CDR3, as DNA: TGTGCCAGCTCTACCCGTACGGGGACTGGAAACACCATATATTTT. V gene TRBV18 combines with J gene TRBJ1-3, with unresolved D. Germline lookup yields CDR1 KGHSH and CDR2 LQKENI. V was shortened by 6 bases and J by 2 bases, with 14 bases between the two germline ends. This CDR3 is 15 amino acids long.

The gene calls are TRBV28 and TRBJ1-2; D gene uncertain. The CDR3 sequence is 14 residues long. CDR1 MDHEN and CDR2 SYDVKM come from the germline V gene. V was shortened by 3 bases and J by 4 bases, with 12 bases between the two germline ends. DNA for the CDR3: TGTGCCAGCAGTTTTGGGGAACTGATCTATGGCTACACCTTC. Its translation: CASSFGELIYGYTF.